This TCR beta chain appears in the sequencing data of a study of blood T cell repertoires in COVID-19. For the study at large: Acute and convalescent COVID-19 samples came from the United States, Italy and Spain. T cells, B-cell-depleted T cells, or PBMCs provided the cDNA or gDNA that served as material.

CDR3 length: 16 amino acids. V was shortened by 4 bases and J by 3 bases, with 15 bases between the two germline ends. Germline-derived CDR1 and CDR2 are LGHDT and YNNKEL (reference sequence). Per the original data handling: Quantification of nucleated cells was approximated via reference gene primer amplification. Clones were sequenced by immunoSEQ multiplex PCR, and TCRdb holds only the in-frame ones, with some missing. V and J calls and clone size are those listed in that table; D and trimming were worked out from the DNA. The repertoire consists of about 150,000 clones, with more than 65% occurring once and the leading ten covering approximately 15%.

The receptor's source is a woman of 80 years or more with acute or convalescent COVID-19. Sequencing was carried out using peripheral blood. The chain joins TRBV3-1 (or the pseudogene TRBV3-2) to TRBJ1-4; D gene uncertain. CDR3 sequence: CASSLALRLANEKLFF. In nucleotides, the CDR3 is TGTGCCAGCAGCCTTGCCTTGAGGCTCGCTAATGAAAAACTGTTTTTT.